The 16 T cell receptor beta chains listed next were all sequenced from one sample in a study of T cell repertoires in cytomegalovirus infection. Via MiXCR, TCRdb re-called the reads, giving one row per CDR3 protein. Of under 850,000 distinct CDR3 sequences in the sample, around 32% were seen once. These receptors have no identified antigens. Sequencing used cultured PBMCs, obtained from culture after CMV antigen stimulation. The receptor source for this set is a human donor in good health (CMV status not recorded). Some clones in this sample may be carry-over from other donors' samples.

The chain links TRBV29-1 to TRBJ2-5; possibly TRBD2 for D (5 bases). CDR3 length: 13 residues. Trimming shortened V by 5 bases and J by 4 bases, and 14 bases separated the two germline ends. From germline, CDR1 is SQVTM and CDR2 ANQGSEA. In nucleotides, the CDR3 is TGCAGCGTTTTGGCCCTCGGGATAGAGACCCAGTACTTC. It specifies CSVLALGIETQYF.

This chain uses TRBV5-4 with TRBJ2-7, with TRBD1 matching over 7 bases. This CDR3 is 15 amino acids long. Germline CDR1 is SGHNT and CDR2 is YYREEE (reference sequence). V was clipped by 4 bases and J by 6 bases; unmatched bases: 13. The CDR3 region is CASSNQRQGPLEQYF. The CDR3 coding sequence is TGTGCCAGCAGCAACCAGCGACAGGGCCCCCTCGAGCAGTACTTC.

The V gene is TRBV20-1, the J gene TRBJ2-1, with D perhaps matching TRBD1 (6 bases). The CDR3 runs 14 residues. Trimming pared 6 bases from V and 6 bases from J, leaving 18 bases between. The germline gives CDR1 DFQATT, CDR2 SNEGSKA (reference sequence). The CDR3 region has the DNA TGCAGTGCCAACAGCCCCGGGACACTCAATGAGCAGTTCTTC. This sequence encodes CSANSPGTLNEQFF.

This clonotype was observed a handful of times. The chain uses TRBV7-8 and TRBJ1-5; no clear D gene. CDR3 length: 16 amino acids. Germline CDR1 reads SGHVS; CDR2 reads FQNEAQ. Trimming removed 5 bases at V and 2 bases at J, with 16 bases between. The CDR3 nucleotides read TGTGCCAGCAGCCCCTGGAGGGAGAGAGGCAATCAGCCCCAGCATTTT. Residues: CASSPWRERGNQPQHF.

The V call is TRBV27, the J call TRBJ2-7; tentatively, D is TRBD1 or TRBD2 (5 bases each). V lost 1 base and J 0 bases, leaving 10 bases between the germline ends. This CDR3 is built from 15 residues. Germline V lookup: CDR1 MNHEY, CDR2 SMNVEV (reference sequence). The CDR3 nucleotides are TGTGCCAGCAGTTTATTGTCAGGGAGCTCCTACGAGCAGTACTTC. It translates to CASSLLSGSSYEQYF.

The V and J genes are TRBV20-1 and TRBJ1-6; D is ambiguous. The CDR3 is 13 amino acids. Germline V lookup: CDR1 DFQATT, CDR2 SNEGSKA (reference sequence). The CDR3 DNA reads as TGCAGCGCAGCTAGCGCAAATAATTCACCCCTCCACTTT. Encoded protein: CSAASANNSPLHF.

The rearrangement joins TRBV5-3 to TRBJ2-7; TRBD1 agrees at 7 bases. TRBV5-3 is reported as an ORF; its role is uncertain. J lost 2 bases, V lost 8 bases, and 13 bases had no gene match. The CDR3 totals 15 residues. The CDR3 is CARSRNRGSTYEQYF. In DNA, the CDR3 is TGTGCCAGGAGCCGGAACAGGGGATCCACCTACGAGCAGTACTTC.

The chain uses TRBV6-2 or TRBV6-3 and TRBJ2-3; possibly TRBD2 for D (5 bases). The CDR3 has 15 amino acids. Per germline, CDR1 MNHEY and CDR2 SVGEGT. V lost 0 bases to trimming and J lost 8 bases, with 15 bases between them. DNA for the CDR3: TGTGCCAGCAGTTACTCGAGCGGATTGAGTTCTACGCAGTATTTT. Translating it yields CASSYSSGLSSTQYF.

This rearrangement joins TRBV20-1 to TRBJ2-1; TRBD2 matches 7 bases. V lost 1 base and J lost 2; bases outside the gene matches: 8. Germline CDR1 and CDR2: DFQATT and SNEGSKA (reference sequence). CDR3 length: 16 residues. CDR3 loop: CSARVLGRGTYNEQFF. The CDR3 bases are TGCAGTGCTAGAGTATTGGGGAGGGGAACCTACAATGAGCAGTTCTTC.

The count of this clonotype is one. The rearrangement links TRBV30 to TRBJ2-7, with D possibly TRBD1 on 5 matching bases. Trimming removed 1 base at V and 0 bases at J, with 7 bases between. The CDR3 has 13 residues. The germline V gene encodes CDR1 GTSNPN and CDR2 SVGIG (reference sequence). The CDR3 nucleotides are TGTGCCTGGAGTGAAGACAGCTCCTACGAGCAGTACTTC. Protein product: CAWSEDSSYEQYF.

This clonotype was seen a few times. V and J are TRBV20-1 and TRBJ1-2; unclear D gene. The germline V gene has CDR1 DFQATT and CDR2 SNEGSKA (reference sequence). CDR3 length: 14 residues. V was shortened by 3 bases and J by 4 bases, with 15 bases between the two germline ends. The CDR3 protein is CSASKAASSYGYTF. CDR3 DNA sequence: TGCAGTGCTAGTAAGGCAGCAAGTAGCTATGGCTACACCTTC.

The chain has TRBV7-2 and TRBJ2-4; D is tentatively TRBD1 or TRBD2 (6 bases each). Germline values: CDR1 SGHTA, CDR2 FQGNSA. Trimming cost V 6 bases and J 7 bases, with 22 bases left between them. There are 16 residues in the CDR3. The CDR3 DNA is TGTGCCAGCAGTTTCCAAGCCAGCGGAGGGGGTAACATTCAGTACTTC. Its translation: CASSFQASGGGNIQYF.

The chain has TRBV5-5 and TRBJ2-5; possibly TRBD2 for D (6 bases). CDR3 length equals 12 residues. Trimming left V 2 bases short and J 10 bases short, with 12 bases between. The V gene's germline CDR1 is SGHKS and CDR2 YYEKEE (reference sequence). The CDR3 loop is CASSLTGGNQYF. The CDR3 nucleotides read TGTGCCAGCAGCTTAACAGGAGGGAACCAGTACTTC.

As for this clonotype: This could be a read error, since a much larger clone is one nucleotide away. The rearrangement links TRBV12-3 or TRBV12-4 to TRBJ2-5; D gene unclear. V dropped 4 bases and J dropped 4 bases, with 19 bases sitting between them. This CDR3 has 16 residues. CDR3 residues: CASSSSRNLLGETQYF. The CDR3 DNA sequence: TGTGCCAGCAGTTCCTCTCGGAACTTACTGGGAGAGACCCAGTACTTC.

This clonotype was seen just once. The final CDR3 position lacks the conserved phenylalanine or tryptophan, pointing to a likely read error. V gene TRBV19 combines with J gene TRBJ2-1, with D tentatively TRBD2 (6 bases). V lost 5 bases and J 7 bases, leaving 21 bases between the germline ends. CDR3 size: 16 residues. CDR1 is LNHDA and CDR2 is SQIVND in the germline V gene (reference sequence). This chain's CDR3 is CASSAPGLRALNEQFS. CDR3 nucleotides: TGTGCCAGTAGTGCACCGGGACTGAGGGCTCTTAATGAGCAGTTCTCC.

CDR3 protein: CASAVDPDYEQYF. The CDR3 DNA reads TGTGCCAGCGCGGTTGATCCTGACTACGAGCAGTACTTC. The rearrangement links TRBV6-6 to TRBJ2-7; no reliable D call. Germline V gives CDR1 MNHNY, CDR2 SVGAGI (reference sequence). Trimming removed 8 bases at V and 3 bases at J, with 14 bases between. The CDR3 is 13 amino acids.